This is a list of T cell receptor beta chains from one sample in a study of blood T cell repertoires in COVID-19. TCRdb's table, derived via immunoSEQ multiplex PCR, lists solely in-frame clones and lacks some. The data show roughly 200,000 clones, roughly 79% seen once. The sample comprised peripheral blood. Receptors were obtained from a woman between 40 and 55 years old with COVID-19, enrolled during active disease. The CDR3 runs from the conserved cysteine through the conserved F or W. Fields, in order: D gene, J gene, V gene, clone size, CDR3 protein, CDR3 DNA. D genes are given only for firm matches. Size is stated for part of the rows, as once, few or many counts, or as a class when the clone is expanded.

- | TRBJ1-5 | TRBV6-5 | many | CASNLGRGVLQPQHF | TGTGCCAGCAATCTTGGGAGGGGTGTGTTGCAGCCCCAGCATTTT
TRBD2 | TRBJ2-1 | TRBV5-1 | - | CASSSGLAGGSEQFF | TGCGCCAGCAGCTCGGGACTAGCGGGAGGGTCTGAGCAGTTCTTC
TRBD2 | TRBJ2-7 | TRBV10-3 | - | CAIHPGLAGVDEQYF | TGTGCCATACATCCGGGACTAGCGGGAGTCGACGAGCAGTACTTC
- | TRBJ2-1 | TRBV19 | - | CASSLDSYNEQFF | TGTGCCAGCTCGCTGGACAGTTACAATGAGCAGTTCTTC
TRBD2 | TRBJ2-1 | TRBV9 | - | CASSVASGLAGGPYNEQFF | TGTGCCAGCAGCGTAGCTTCGGGACTAGCGGGGGGGCCCTACAATGAGCAGTTCTTC
- | TRBJ2-5 | TRBV28 | - | CASRLDSAVGETQYF | TGTGCCAGCAGATTGGACTCAGCCGTCGGAGAGACCCAGTACTTC
TRBD1 | TRBJ2-1 | TRBV5-6 | - | CASSFRTGGTYNEQFF | TGTGCCAGCAGTTTTAGGACAGGGGGGACCTACAATGAGCAGTTCTTC
- | TRBJ2-2 | TRBV7-8 | - | CASSLIRRTANTGELFF | TGTGCCAGCAGCCTGATTCGTCGGACTGCGAACACCGGGGAGCTGTTTTTT
TRBD1 | TRBJ2-1 | TRBV4-2 | once | CASSQEQGAVNEQFF | TGTGCCAGCAGCCAAGAGCAGGGGGCGGTCAATGAGCAGTTCTTC
TRBD2 | TRBJ2-2 | TRBV7-9 | - | CASSSGGNTGELFF | TGTGCCAGCAGCTCGGGGGGGAACACCGGGGAGCTGTTTTTT
- | TRBJ2-5 | TRBV9 | - | CASSAPRGAEGETQYF | TGTGCCAGCAGCGCCCCACGGGGGGCAGAGGGAGAGACCCAGTACTTC
- | TRBJ2-5 | TRBV25-1 | - | CASSPSEGIETQYF | TGTGCCAGCAGTCCATCGGAGGGGATAGAGACCCAGTACTTC
- | TRBJ1-1 | TRBV28 | - | CASSPPGRSNTEAFF | TGTGCCAGCAGCCCCCCCGGGAGATCGAACACTGAAGCTTTCTTT
TRBD1 | TRBJ2-5 | TRBV29-1 | - | CSANRDRGFQETQYF | TGCAGCGCCAACCGGGACAGGGGGTTCCAAGAGACCCAGTACTTC
TRBD1 | TRBJ1-4 | TRBV3-1/TRBV3-2 | many | CASSQGRGMGVGKLFF | TGTGCCAGCAGCCAGGGCAGGGGGATGGGAGTGGGAAAACTGTTTTTT
- | TRBJ2-5 | TRBV28 | - | CASRPDLSVEQETQYF | TGTGCCAGCAGGCCCGACCTAAGCGTCGAACAAGAGACCCAGTACTTC
- | TRBJ1-6 | TRBV6-5 | - | CASSYLREPNSPLHF | TGTGCCAGCAGTTACTTGCGCGAACCCAATTCACCCCTCCACTTT
- | TRBJ1-3 | TRBV11-2 | few | CASSPGSGNTIYF | TGTGCCAGCAGCCCGGGTTCTGGAAACACCATATATTTT
TRBD2 | TRBJ2-5 | TRBV5-5 | - | CASSPSGVETQYF | TGTGCCAGCAGCCCCAGCGGGGTAGAGACCCAGTACTTC
TRBD2 | TRBJ2-2 | TRBV11-2 | - | CASSSTRGGRRTGELFF | TGTGCCAGCAGCTCAACTCGGGGGGGCCGACGCACCGGGGAGCTGTTTTTT
- | TRBJ2-1 | TRBV20-1 | - | CSASIRIAPYNEQFF | TGCAGTGCTAGTATCAGAATAGCCCCCTACAATGAGCAGTTCTTC
TRBD2 | TRBJ2-7 | TRBV18 | once | CASSPGLASSYEQYF | TGTGCCAGCTCACCAGGACTAGCGAGCTCCTACGAGCAGTACTTC
- | TRBJ2-2 | TRBV6-2/TRBV6-3 | - | CASSFNTGAGELFF | TGTGCCAGCAGCTTCAACACGGGGGCCGGGGAGCTGTTTTTT
TRBD1 | TRBJ1-4 | TRBV28 | - | CASSSSPAGQGDEKLFF | TGTGCCAGCAGTTCCAGCCCCGCCGGACAGGGGGATGAAAAACTGTTTTTT
- | TRBJ2-7 | TRBV4-1 | - | CASSQDVYQGFTYEQYF | TGCGCCAGCAGCCAAGATGTCTACCAGGGTTTTACCTACGAGCAGTACTTC
- | TRBJ2-1 | TRBV19 | - | CASSIGPGYNEQFF | TGTGCCAGTAGTATAGGCCCCGGCTACAATGAGCAGTTCTTC
TRBD2 | TRBJ2-3 | TRBV19 | - | CASSPGGELDTQYF | TGTGCCAGTAGTCCGGGGGGGGAGCTTGATACGCAGTATTTT
TRBD2 | TRBJ2-5 | TRBV4-2 | - | CASSQAGTNPQETQYF | TGTGCCAGCAGCCAAGCCGGGACTAACCCTCAAGAGACCCAGTACTTC
TRBD2 | TRBJ2-1 | TRBV9 | - | CASSALAVPHEQFF | TGTGCCAGCAGCGCGCTAGCGGTACCGCATGAGCAGTTCTTC
- | TRBJ2-4 | TRBV5-8 | - | CASGLYQGLDSKNIQYF | TGTGCCAGCGGATTATATCAGGGTTTGGACAGCAAAAACATTCAGTACTTC
- | TRBJ1-4 | TRBV13 | - | CASSLVPGESDEKLFF | TGTGCCAGCAGCTTAGTTCCAGGGGAATCGGACGAAAAACTGTTTTTT
- | TRBJ1-2 | TRBV7-9 | - | CASTRGQGYGYTF | TGTGCCAGCACCAGGGGCCAGGGGTATGGCTACACCTTC
- | TRBJ1-2 | TRBV28 | few | CASSDLPAYGYTF | TGTGCCAGCAGTGACTTACCGGCCTATGGCTACACCTTC
TRBD1 | TRBJ2-7 | TRBV24-1 | - | CATSDPMGGTGTYEQYF | TGTGCCACCAGTGACCCAATGGGTGGGACAGGGACCTACGAGCAGTACTTC
TRBD2 | TRBJ2-7 | TRBV7-9 | - | CASSLVLAGVGTEQYF | TGTGCCAGCAGCTTAGTACTAGCGGGAGTAGGTACCGAGCAGTACTTC
TRBD2 | TRBJ2-1 | TRBV6-6 | - | CASSPEGLLAGFLNEQFF | TGTGCCAGCAGTCCCGAGGGTTTGCTAGCGGGATTTTTGAATGAGCAGTTCTTC
- | TRBJ2-6 | TRBV2 | - | CASSGSHFPSGANVLTF | TGTGCCAGCAGTGGGAGTCACTTCCCCTCTGGGGCCAACGTCCTGACTTTC
TRBD2 | TRBJ2-2 | TRBV7-3 | - | CASSLTGLAGGTGELFF | TGTGCCAGCAGCTTAACAGGCCTAGCGGGAGGCACCGGGGAGCTGTTTTTT
TRBD1 | TRBJ1-1 | TRBV9 | - | CASSAGQDTEAFF | TGTGCCAGCAGCGCGGGACAGGATACTGAAGCTTTCTTT
- | TRBJ1-4 | TRBV19 | - | CASSIVGEWEKLFF | TGTGCCAGTAGTATTGTCGGGGAATGGGAAAAACTGTTTTTT
TRBD1 | TRBJ1-2 | TRBV27 | - | CASSLSRDSLHGYTF | TGTGCCAGCAGTTTATCTCGGGACAGCCTTCATGGCTACACCTTC